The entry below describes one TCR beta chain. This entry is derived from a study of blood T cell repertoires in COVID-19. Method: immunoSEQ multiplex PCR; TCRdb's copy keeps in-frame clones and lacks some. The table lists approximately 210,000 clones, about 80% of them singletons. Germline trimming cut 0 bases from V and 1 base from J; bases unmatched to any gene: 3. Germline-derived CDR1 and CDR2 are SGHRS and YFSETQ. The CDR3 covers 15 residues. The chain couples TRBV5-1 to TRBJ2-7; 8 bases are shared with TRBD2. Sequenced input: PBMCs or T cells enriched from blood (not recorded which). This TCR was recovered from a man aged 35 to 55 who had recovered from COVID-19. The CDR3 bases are TGCGCCAGCAGCTTGGGTGGCGGGAGGTCCTACGAGCAGTACTTC. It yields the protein CASSLGGGRSYEQYF.